Below are 9 T cell receptor beta chains sequenced from a single sample in a study of post-analysis software for immune sequencing data. Whole-study results and caveats: Five TRBV segments were significantly more frequent in patients than in controls. TRBV5-6, TRBV5-1 and TRBV20-1 were among these segments.

No cognate antigen is known for these TCRs. TCR beta libraries were prepared from cDNA with unique molecular identifiers. TCRdb re-analysed the PCR reads in MiXCR, keeping a single row per CDR3 protein. The sample holds about 770,000 distinct CDR3 sequences, roughly 50% seen once. Specimen: blood. Source of these receptors: a girl aged 5-17 years with multiple sclerosis.

This clonotype has a handful of counts. V gene TRBV20-1 combines with J gene TRBJ2-3; 9 bases align to TRBD2. Unmatched junction bases numbered 6, after V lost 6 bases and J lost 2 bases. This CDR3 contains 14 residues. Germline V gene sequence: CDR1 DFQATT, CDR2 SNEGSKA (reference sequence). CDR3 loop: CSASSGGNTDTQYF. The CDR3 DNA reads TGCAGTGCAAGTAGCGGGGGCAACACAGATACGCAGTATTTT.

The genes are TRBV13 and TRBJ1-2; 9 bases line up with TRBD1. This CDR3 spans 16 amino acids. Germline loops: CDR1 PRHDT, CDR2 FYEKMQ (reference sequence). The V gene end was trimmed by 3 bases and the J gene end by 7 bases; junction bases not matched to a gene: 12. CDR3 amino acids: CASSFATGGRLSGYTF. The DNA of the CDR3 is TGTGCCAGCAGCTTCGCGACAGGGGGAAGACTGTCTGGCTACACCTTC.

This clonotype occurred a few times. The chain joins TRBV5-1 to TRBJ1-6; 8 nucleotides align to TRBD1. The CDR3 length is 15 residues. CDR1 SGHRS and CDR2 YFSETQ come from the germline V gene. V shed 4 bases and J 8 bases; nucleotides not matched to a gene: 8. The CDR3 bases are TGCGCCAGCAGCGCCAGACAGGGGCAAGATTCACCCCTCCACTTT. It specifies CASSARQGQDSPLHF. The entire variable domain, with the rest obtained from reference TRBV5-1 and TRBJ1-6, is as follows: KAGVTQTPRYLIKTRGQQVTLSCSPISGHRSVSWYQQTPGQGLQFLFEYFSETQRNKGNFPGRFSGRQFSNSRSEMNVSTLELGDSALYLCASSARQGQDSPLHFGNGTRLTVT.

The gene calls are TRBV6-6 and TRBJ2-1; 9 bases are shared with TRBD2. Trimming took 7 bases from V and 10 from J; bases not matched to a gene: 14. Germline V gene data show CDR1 as MNHNY and CDR2 as SVGAGI (reference sequence). This CDR3 has 15 residues. The CDR3: CASTLGVAGVREQFF. In DNA, the CDR3 is TGTGCCAGCACCCTAGGGGTAGCGGGAGTTCGAGAGCAGTTCTTC.

The rearrangement links TRBV7-2 to TRBJ1-2; a weak D match, TRBD1 (5 bases). Germline loops: CDR1 SGHTA, CDR2 FQGNSA. The CDR3 loop spans 13 amino acids. V was pared by 1 base and J by 7 bases, with 10 bases between. CDR3 sequence (DNA): TGTGCCAGCAGCTTAGGGAACAGGCTTGGCTACACCTTC. This encodes CASSLGNRLGYTF.

V gene TRBV27 combines with J gene TRBJ1-5, with D unresolved. CDR3 size: 12 residues. The V gene's germline CDR1 is MNHEY and CDR2 SMNVEV (reference sequence). The ends were cut back, 4 bases at V and 7 bases at J, with 8 bases in the middle. The CDR3 DNA sequence: TGTGCCAGCAGTTACGTGAGGCAGCCCCAGCATTTT. Its protein is CASSYVRQPQHF.

This clonotype was observed a handful of times. This chain uses TRBV19 with TRBJ1-4; D is unresolved. The germline V and J ends were trimmed by 6 bases and 5 bases, with 7 bases remaining between them. The germline CDR1 and CDR2 sequences are LNHDA and SQIVND (reference sequence). The CDR3 contains 12 residues. CDR3 nucleotides: TGTGCCAGTAGACCCCGGAATGAAAAACTGTTTTTT. Translated, it gives CASRPRNEKLFF.

The rearrangement joins TRBV24-1 to TRBJ2-1; 12 nucleotides match TRBD2. V was pared by 4 bases and J by 3 bases, with 9 bases of the junction left unmatched. The CDR3 has 18 residues. Germline CDR1 reads KGHDR; CDR2 reads SFDVKD. CDR3 nucleotide sequence: TGTGCCACCAGTGACCCAGGACTAGCGGGGAGCAACTACAATGAGCAGTTCTTC. Its translation: CATSDPGLAGSNYNEQFF.

The rearrangement links TRBV9 to TRBJ1-4, with TRBD1 matching over 11 bases. CDR1 is SGDLS and CDR2 is YYNGEE in the germline V gene. This CDR3 contains 16 residues. With 4 bases clipped from V and 5 bases from J, the junction kept 7 bases outside the gene matches. DNA for the CDR3: TGTGCCAGCAGCCAAGGACAGGGGGCGAAGAATGAAAAACTGTTTTTT. This encodes CASSQGQGAKNEKLFF.